Only a few counts were recorded for the clone carrying this T cell receptor (beta chain). The antigen is unknown. These data belong to a study of T cell repertoires in cytomegalovirus infection. In the study overall: In public TCR beta signatures, there were indications of both CMV infection and matching HLA type. General study results and limits: CMV-specific TCR beta clonotypes restricted by HLA-C were the ones dominating the ex vivo response.

One entry per CDR3 protein results from TCRdb running MiXCR on the reads. The sample holds about 320,000 distinct CDR3 sequences, 9.5% seen once. Germline values: CDR1 SGHDT, CDR2 YYEEEE. The CDR3 has 14 residues. V shed 0 bases and J shed 3 bases, with 7 bases lying between them. Sequenced material: PBMCs. The chain couples TRBV5-6 to TRBJ1-5; D remains ambiguous. The receptor was isolated from a human donor in good health (CMV status not recorded). Some clones in this sample may be carry-over from other donors' samples. Here the CDR3 DNA reads TGTGCCAGCAGCTTGGGGAGACTCAATCAGCCCCAGCATTTT. Protein sequence: CASSLGRLNQPQHF.